This T cell receptor (beta chain) comes out of a study of neurological immune-mediated disorders. Whole-study findings and limits: Healthy controls had more TCR clonal expansion than multiple sclerosis, which showed the least, whereas HTLV-1-associated myelopathy showed the most.

The cDNA was generated through 5'RACE incorporating 10-nucleotide random UMIs. MiXCR was run by TCRdb on the 5' RACE reads, yielding one entry per CDR3 protein. The table lists under 90,000 distinct CDR3 sequences, 10% of them singletons. V lost 7 bases, J lost 7 bases, and 26 bases lay in between. The CDR3 covers 15 residues. Per the germline V gene, CDR1 is SQVTM and CDR2 is ANQGSEA. Unsorted libraries were generated from 2 million PBMCs. These cells had been stored in RNAlater at -80 C. This clonotype occurred many times. The antigen is not known. This rearrangement joins TRBV29-1 to TRBJ2-7, with a tentative D call TRBD2 (6 bases). The origin of this receptor is a man aged 40-50 years in good health. Sequencing was performed on PBMCs. CDR3 coding DNA: TGCAGCGCGGCCGGGACTCCGAGACCGGGTGAAGAGCAGTACTTC. Its translation is CSAAGTPRPGEEQYF.